This TCR beta chain was captured by sequencing in a study of T cells after yellow fever vaccination. Study-level information: The authors prepared low-cell-number fractions using SMART-Seq v4 Ultra Low Input.

A process of 5'RACE template switching, which added a universal primer site and UMIs, was used to make TCR cDNA. TCRdb re-called the 5' RACE reads through MiXCR, storing one row per CDR3 protein. The repertoire holds more than 250,000 distinct CDR3 sequences, with 6.8% as singletons. This clonotype occurred a few times. Its antigen is as yet unknown. Overall study results and limits: A weaker but faster secondary response was observed, peaking on day 5 versus 15.

The sequencing here drew on PBMCs, taken approximately 47 days after the first yellow fever vaccination. The receptor comes from a man aged 18 to 29 who received the YFV17D yellow fever vaccine.

CDR3 bases: TGTGCCAGCAGTTCGGCGGGGTCTATGGATGAGCAGTTCTTC. Residues: CASSSAGSMDEQFF. The chain employs TRBV2 and TRBJ2-1, with D possibly being TRBD2 (6 bases). The CDR3 loop spans 14 amino acids. The V and J ends lost 5 bases and 8 bases respectively, with 16 bases between them. Per germline, CDR1 SNHLY and CDR2 FYNNEI.